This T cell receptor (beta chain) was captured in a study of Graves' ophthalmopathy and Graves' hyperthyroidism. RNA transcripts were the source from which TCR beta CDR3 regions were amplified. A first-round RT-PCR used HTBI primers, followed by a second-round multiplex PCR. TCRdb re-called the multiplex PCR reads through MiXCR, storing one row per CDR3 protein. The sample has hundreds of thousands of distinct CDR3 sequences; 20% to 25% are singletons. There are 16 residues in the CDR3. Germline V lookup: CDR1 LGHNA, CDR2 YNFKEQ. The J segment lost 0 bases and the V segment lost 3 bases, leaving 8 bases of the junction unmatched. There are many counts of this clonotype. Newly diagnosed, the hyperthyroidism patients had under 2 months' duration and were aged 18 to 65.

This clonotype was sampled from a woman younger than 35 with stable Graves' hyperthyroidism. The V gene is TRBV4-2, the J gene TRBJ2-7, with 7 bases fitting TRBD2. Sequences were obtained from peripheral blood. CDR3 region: CASSQDRGRASYEQYF. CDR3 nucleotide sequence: TGTGCCAGCAGCCAGGACCGGGGGAGGGCCTCCTACGAGCAGTACTTC.